This TCR beta chain was obtained from a study of beta chain features in type 1 diabetes. Points on this clone: Its specificity is unknown.

Study-wide findings and caveats: Researchers could not determine here whether HLA type influences TCRB rearrangement. In the patient group, naive, central memory and Treg TCRB repertoires seemed more alike than in the healthy donor group.

The study reverse transcribed the entire isolated RNA, so it sequenced expressed TCRB transcripts. It was found that naive, central memory and regulatory T cell samples averaged around 3.5 million reads. Clones were read by immunoSEQ multiplex PCR, and TCRdb kept only the in-frame ones, dropping some. The repertoire holds under 200,000 clones, about 8.5% seen once, with 0.55% to 0.75% in the top ten. Germline CDR1 GTSNPN, CDR2 SVGIG (reference sequence). V shed 3 bases and J 2 bases; nucleotides not matched to a gene: 2. This CDR3 is 14 amino acids long. The genes are TRBV30 and TRBJ2-2; the match to TRBD1 covers 8 bases. The sequence was collected from a man younger than 35 in good health. Material: central memory CD4+ T cells from blood. CDR3 in amino acids: CAWSRGPNTGELFF. CDR3 DNA sequence: TGTGCCTGGAGCAGGGGGCCAAACACCGGGGAGCTGTTTTTT. Full variable domain (rest looked up from reference TRBV30 and TRBJ2-2): SQTIHQWPATLVQPVGSPLSLECTVEGTSNPNLYWYRQAAGRGLQLLFYSVGIGQISSEVPQNLSASRPQDRQFILSSKKLLLSDSGFYLCAWSRGPNTGELFFGEGSRLTVL.